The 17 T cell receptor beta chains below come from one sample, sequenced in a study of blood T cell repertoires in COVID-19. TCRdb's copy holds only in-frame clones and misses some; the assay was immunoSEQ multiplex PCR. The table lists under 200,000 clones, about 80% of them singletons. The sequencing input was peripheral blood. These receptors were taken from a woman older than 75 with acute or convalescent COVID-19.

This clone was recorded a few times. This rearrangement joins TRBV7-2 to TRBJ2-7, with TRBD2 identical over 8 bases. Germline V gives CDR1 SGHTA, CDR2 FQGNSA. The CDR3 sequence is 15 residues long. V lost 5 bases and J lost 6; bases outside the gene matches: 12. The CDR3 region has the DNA TGTGCCAGCAGCCGCCGACAAGCGGGAGAAGGCGAGCAGTACTTC. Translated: CASSRRQAGEGEQYF.

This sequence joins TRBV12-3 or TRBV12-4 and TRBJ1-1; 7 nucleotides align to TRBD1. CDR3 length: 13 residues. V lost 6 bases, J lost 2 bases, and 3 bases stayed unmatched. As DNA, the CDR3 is TGTGCCAGCAGAGGGACAGCCAACACTGAAGCTTTCTTT. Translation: CASRGTANTEAFF.

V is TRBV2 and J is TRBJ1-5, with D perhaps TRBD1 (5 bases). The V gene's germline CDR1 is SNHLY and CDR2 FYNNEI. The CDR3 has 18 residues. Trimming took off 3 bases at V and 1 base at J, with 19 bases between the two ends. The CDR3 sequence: CASSDGAAYGESNQPQHF. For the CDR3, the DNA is TGTGCCAGCAGTGATGGGGCAGCTTACGGTGAGAGCAATCAGCCCCAGCATTTT.

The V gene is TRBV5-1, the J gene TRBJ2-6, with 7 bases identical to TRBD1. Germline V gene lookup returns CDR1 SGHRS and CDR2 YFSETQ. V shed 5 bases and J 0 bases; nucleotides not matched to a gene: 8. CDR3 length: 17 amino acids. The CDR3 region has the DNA TGCGCCAGCAGAGAGGGGGCAGTTGCCTCTGGGGCCAACGTCCTGACTTTC. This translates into CASREGAVASGANVLTF.

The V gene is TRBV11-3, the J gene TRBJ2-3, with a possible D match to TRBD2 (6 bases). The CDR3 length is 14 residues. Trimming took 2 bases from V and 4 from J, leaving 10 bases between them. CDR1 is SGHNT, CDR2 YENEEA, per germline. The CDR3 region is CASSLTGVSDTQYF. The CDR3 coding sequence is TGTGCCAGCAGCTTAACGGGAGTGTCAGATACGCAGTATTTT.

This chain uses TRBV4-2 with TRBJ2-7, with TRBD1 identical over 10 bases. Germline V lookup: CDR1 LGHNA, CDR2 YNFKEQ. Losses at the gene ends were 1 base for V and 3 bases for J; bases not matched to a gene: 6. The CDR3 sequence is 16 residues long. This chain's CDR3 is CASSQVTGGPIYEQYF. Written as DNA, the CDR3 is TGTGCCAGCAGCCAAGTGACAGGGGGCCCAATCTACGAGCAGTACTTC.

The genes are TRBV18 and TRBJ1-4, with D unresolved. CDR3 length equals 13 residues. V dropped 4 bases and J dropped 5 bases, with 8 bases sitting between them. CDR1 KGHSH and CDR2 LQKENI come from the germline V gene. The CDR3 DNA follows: TGTGCCAGCTCACTTCAGGAAAATGAAAAACTGTTTTTT. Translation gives CASSLQENEKLFF.

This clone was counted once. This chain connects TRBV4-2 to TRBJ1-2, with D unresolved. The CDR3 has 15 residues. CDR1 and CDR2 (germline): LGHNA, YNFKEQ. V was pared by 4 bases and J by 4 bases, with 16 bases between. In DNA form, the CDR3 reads TGTGCCAGCAGCCGCGATTTTGAGGAAGTCTATGGCTACACCTTC. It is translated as CASSRDFEEVYGYTF.

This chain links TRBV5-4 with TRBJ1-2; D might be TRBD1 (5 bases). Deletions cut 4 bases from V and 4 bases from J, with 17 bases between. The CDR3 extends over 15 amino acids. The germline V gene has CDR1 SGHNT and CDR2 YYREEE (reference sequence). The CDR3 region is CASSPNPTEGYGYTF. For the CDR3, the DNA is TGTGCCAGCAGCCCGAATCCGACAGAAGGCTATGGCTACACCTTC. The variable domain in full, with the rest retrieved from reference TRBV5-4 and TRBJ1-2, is ETGVTQSPTHLIKTRGQQVTLRCSSQSGHNTVSWYQQALGQGPQFIFQYYREEENGRGNFPPRFSGLQFPNYSSELNVNALELDDSALYLCASSPNPTEGYGYTFGSGTRLTVV.

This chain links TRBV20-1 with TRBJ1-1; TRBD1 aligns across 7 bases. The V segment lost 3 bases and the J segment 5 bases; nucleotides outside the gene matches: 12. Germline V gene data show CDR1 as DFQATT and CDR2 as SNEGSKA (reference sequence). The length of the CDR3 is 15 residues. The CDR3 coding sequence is TGCAGTGCTAGTGCCAGGCTTAGGGGGCGGACTGAAGCTTTCTTT. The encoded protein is CSASARLRGRTEAFF.

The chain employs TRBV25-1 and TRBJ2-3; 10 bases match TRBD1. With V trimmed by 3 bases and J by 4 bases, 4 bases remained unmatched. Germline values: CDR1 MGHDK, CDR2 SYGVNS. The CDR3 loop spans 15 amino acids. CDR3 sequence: CASSDPGQGADTQYF. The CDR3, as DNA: TGTGCCAGCAGTGATCCCGGACAGGGGGCAGATACGCAGTATTTT.

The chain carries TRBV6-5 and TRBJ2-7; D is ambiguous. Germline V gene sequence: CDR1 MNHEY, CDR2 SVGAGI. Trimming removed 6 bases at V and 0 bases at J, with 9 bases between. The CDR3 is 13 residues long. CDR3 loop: CASSARSSYEQYF. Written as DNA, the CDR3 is TGTGCCAGCAGCGCCCGTAGCTCCTACGAGCAGTACTTC.

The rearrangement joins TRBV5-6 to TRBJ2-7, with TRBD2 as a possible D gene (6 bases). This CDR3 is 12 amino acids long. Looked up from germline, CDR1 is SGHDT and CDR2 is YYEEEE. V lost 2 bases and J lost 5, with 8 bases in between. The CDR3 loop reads CASSFTGDEQYF. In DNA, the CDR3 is TGTGCCAGCAGCTTTACGGGGGACGAGCAGTACTTC.

Here the CDR3 DNA reads TGTGCCACCAGTGATCGTACAGGGAAGCAGTTCTTC. This gives the protein CATSDRTGKQFF. The rearrangement links TRBV24-1 to TRBJ2-1, with D possibly TRBD1 on 6 matching bases. The V end was cut by 3 bases, the J end by 11 bases, with 10 bases between. Germline V gene data show CDR1 as KGHDR and CDR2 as SFDVKD. The CDR3 spans 12 residues.

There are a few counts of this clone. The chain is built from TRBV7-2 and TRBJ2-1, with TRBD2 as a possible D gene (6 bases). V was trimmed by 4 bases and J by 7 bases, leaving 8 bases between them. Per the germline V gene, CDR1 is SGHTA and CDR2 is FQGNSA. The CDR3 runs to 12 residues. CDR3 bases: TGTGCCAGCAGCTATGGGGGGAATGAGCAGTTCTTC. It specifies CASSYGGNEQFF.

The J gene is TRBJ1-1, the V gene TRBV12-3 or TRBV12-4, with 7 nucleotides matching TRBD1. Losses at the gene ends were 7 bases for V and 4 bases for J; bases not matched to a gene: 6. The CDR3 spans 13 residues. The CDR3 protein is CASIPTGLTEAFF. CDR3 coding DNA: TGTGCCAGCATACCGACAGGGCTCACTGAAGCTTTCTTT.

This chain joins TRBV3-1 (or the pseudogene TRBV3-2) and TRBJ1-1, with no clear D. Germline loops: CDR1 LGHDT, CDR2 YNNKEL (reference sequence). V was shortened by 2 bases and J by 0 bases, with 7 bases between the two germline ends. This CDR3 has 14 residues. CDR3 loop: CASSQLALNTEAFF. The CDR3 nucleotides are TGTGCCAGCAGCCAATTAGCGCTGAACACTGAAGCTTTCTTT.